This T cell receptor (beta chain) was captured by sequencing in a study of cytomegalovirus exposure and HLA in healthy donors. Regarding the study as a whole: Later analysis demonstrated an association between a missense DCLRE1C variant and TCR beta V- and J-gene trimming. Rare TCR sequences dominated, though some public TCRs recurred in many donors. Specific recognition of CMV antigens was confirmed in vitro for a few chains (all CMV-associated). Information on immune exposure was restricted to one variable (CMV serostatus).

Losses at the gene ends were 4 bases for V and 6 bases for J; bases not matched to a gene: 13. Germline CDR1 SGHRS, CDR2 YFSETQ. This CDR3 has 16 residues. A multiplex PCR was run with 60 Vbeta primers and 13 Jbeta primers. Method: immunoSEQ multiplex PCR; TCRdb's copy keeps in-frame clones and lacks some. The data hold about 130,000 clones, with around 80% observed a single time. Of note for this clone: The antigen remains undetermined.

The TCR comes from a female donor in good health and CMV-seronegative. This sequence joins TRBV5-1 and TRBJ1-1; 9 nucleotides match TRBD1. The sample consisted of PBMCs. CDR3 in amino acids: CASSLLSGQGLAEAFF. The CDR3 region has the DNA TGCGCCAGCAGCCTGTTGAGTGGACAGGGGCTGGCTGAAGCTTTCTTT.